This T cell receptor (beta chain) was recovered during a study of blood T cell repertoires in COVID-19. Profiled with immunoSEQ multiplex PCR; TCRdb holds only in-frame clones, not every one. The table has 29,000 or so clones, around 82% seen once; the top ten hold 8.5% to 10%. This clone was observed a few times. Germline CDR1 reads SNHLY; CDR2 reads FYNNEI. The CDR3 covers 15 residues. V lost 8 bases and J lost 2, with 16 bases in between. The sequence was obtained from a man at least 80 years old with active COVID-19. Material for sequencing was peripheral blood. The chain is built from TRBV2 and TRBJ1-5; D is unclear. The CDR3 sequence: CASGRSAAGNQPQHF. The CDR3 nucleotides read TGTGCCAGCGGGAGATCGGCCGCGGGCAATCAGCCCCAGCATTTT.